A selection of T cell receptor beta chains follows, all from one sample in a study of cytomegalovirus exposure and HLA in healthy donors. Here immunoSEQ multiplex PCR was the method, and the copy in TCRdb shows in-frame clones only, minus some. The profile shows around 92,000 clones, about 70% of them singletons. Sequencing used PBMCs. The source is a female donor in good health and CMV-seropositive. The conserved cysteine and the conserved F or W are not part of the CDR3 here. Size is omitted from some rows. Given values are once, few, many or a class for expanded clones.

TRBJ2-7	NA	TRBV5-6	ASSFLSDEQY
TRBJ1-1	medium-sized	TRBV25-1	ASSDGRERYTEAF
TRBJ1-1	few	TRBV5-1	ASRNTPGNTEAF
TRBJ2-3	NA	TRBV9	ASSVEPSTQNTQY
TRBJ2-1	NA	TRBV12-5	ASGNEPSSYNEQF
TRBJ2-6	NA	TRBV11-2	ASSLGGRPSLEANVLT
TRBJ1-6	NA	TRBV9	ASSPRGSYNSPLH
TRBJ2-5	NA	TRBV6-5	ASSYAGLATETQY
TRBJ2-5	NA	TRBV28	ASSLGAGQETQY
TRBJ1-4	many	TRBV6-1	ASSDREEEKLF
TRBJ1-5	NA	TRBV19	ASSAQTGNQPQH
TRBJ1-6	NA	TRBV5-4	ASSLSGTANSPLH
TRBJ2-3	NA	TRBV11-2	ASSPRKRGADTQY
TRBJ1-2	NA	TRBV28	ASSLIGGEYGYT
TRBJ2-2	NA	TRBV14	ASSRQNTGELF
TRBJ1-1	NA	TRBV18	ASSPSGARWNTEAF
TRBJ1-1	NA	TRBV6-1	ASTGLGLNTEAF
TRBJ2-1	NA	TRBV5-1	ASSLSSNVGLAGEQF
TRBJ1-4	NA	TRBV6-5	ASSQQASSEKLF
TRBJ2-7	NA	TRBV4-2	ASSQASGATYEQY
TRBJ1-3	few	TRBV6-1	ASRRQGYTIY
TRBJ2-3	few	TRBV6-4	ASSGTSGGADTQY
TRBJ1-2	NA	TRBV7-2	ASSPPAGYAYGYT
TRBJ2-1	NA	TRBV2	ASRKRPAEDEQF